Below, one TCR beta chain is given with its context. The data were obtained in a study of blood T cell repertoires in COVID-19. Study-level information: The origin of the acute and convalescent COVID-19 samples was the United States, Italy and Spain. PBMCs, B-cell-depleted T cells, or T cells were the source of the cDNA or gDNA that made up the material.

Per germline, CDR1 LNHDA and CDR2 SQIVND (reference sequence). The junction had 4 bases not matched to a gene; V was cut back by 3 bases and J by 8 bases. CDR3 length equals 14 residues. This table comes from immunoSEQ multiplex PCR, and its TCRdb copy is limited to in-frame clones, with some not included. Counted here are under 250,000 clones, just under 85% occurring once; the ten biggest clones make up roughly 6.4%. Sequencing was done on a sample of peripheral blood. The rearrangement uses TRBV19 and TRBJ2-1; 10 nucleotides match TRBD2. The origin of this receptor is a woman aged 60-75 years with active or convalescent COVID-19. The CDR3 reads CASSIRLAGDEQFF. The CDR3, as DNA: TGTGCCAGTAGTATTAGGCTAGCGGGAGATGAGCAGTTCTTC.